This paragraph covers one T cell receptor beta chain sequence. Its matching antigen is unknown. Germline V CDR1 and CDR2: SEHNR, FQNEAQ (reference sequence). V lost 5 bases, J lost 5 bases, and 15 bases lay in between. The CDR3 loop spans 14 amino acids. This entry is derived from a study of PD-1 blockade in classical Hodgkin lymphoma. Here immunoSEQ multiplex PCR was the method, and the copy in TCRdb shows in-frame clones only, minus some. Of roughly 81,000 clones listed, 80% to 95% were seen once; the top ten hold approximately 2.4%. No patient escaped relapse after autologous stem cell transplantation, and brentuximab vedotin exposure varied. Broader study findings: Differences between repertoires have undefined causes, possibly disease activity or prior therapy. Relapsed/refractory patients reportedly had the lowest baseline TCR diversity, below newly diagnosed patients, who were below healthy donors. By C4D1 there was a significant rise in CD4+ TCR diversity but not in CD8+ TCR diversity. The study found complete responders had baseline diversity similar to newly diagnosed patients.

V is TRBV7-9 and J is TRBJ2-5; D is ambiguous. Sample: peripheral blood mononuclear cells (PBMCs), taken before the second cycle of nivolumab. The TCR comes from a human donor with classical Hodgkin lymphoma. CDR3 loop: CASSPEANRETQYF. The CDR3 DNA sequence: TGTGCCAGCAGCCCTGAAGCAAACCGGGAGACCCAGTACTTC.